This T cell receptor (beta chain) was retrieved from a study of blood T cell repertoires in COVID-19. Study-level information: COVID-19 samples, acute and convalescent, were from the United States, Italy and Spain. T cells, B-cell-depleted T cells, or PBMCs provided the cDNA or gDNA that served as material.

As originally analysed: For nucleated cells, counts were estimated from reference gene primer amplification. Profiling relied on immunoSEQ multiplex PCR, and the TCRdb table lists in-frame clones only, not all of them. V, J and clone size were drawn from that table, and D and trimming were deduced from the DNA. Of a few hundred thousand clones in the sample, around nine tenths were seen once. Germline values: CDR1 SGHTA, CDR2 FQGTGA. V was trimmed by 5 bases and J by 13 bases, leaving 20 bases between them. The CDR3 is 13 residues long. This clonotype was obtained from a man aged 18 to 29 with active or convalescent COVID-19. The sequencing sample was made of peripheral blood. The chain employs TRBV7-3 and TRBJ1-1; D might be TRBD1 (6 bases). The CDR3 reads CASSPSPRGNVFF. The DNA for the CDR3 is TGTGCCAGCAGCCCCAGCCCCAGGGGCAACGTTTTCTTT. Full variable domain (missing parts from reference TRBV7-3 and TRBJ1-1): GAGVSQTPSNKVTEKGKYVELRCDPISGHTALYWYRQSLGQGPEFLIYFQGTGAADDSGLPNDRFFAVRPEGSVSTLKIQRTERGDSAVYLCASSPSPRGNVFFGQGTRLTVV.